The subject of this entry is one T cell receptor beta chain. Its antigen is as yet unknown. This CDR3 spans 12 amino acids. Germline CDR1 reads SGDLS; CDR2 reads YYNGEE. V lost 5 bases and J 6 bases, leaving 10 bases between the germline ends. The data belong to a study of human T cells and chemical hapten exposure. Study overall: Patients got weekly scalp diphenylcyclopropenone doses over the approximately 25-week study.

Study-level findings and limits: Patch test score was positively correlated with the counts of PT1 expanded TCRs.

Each cDNA molecule in the library carried unique molecular identifiers. Using its own MiXCR run on the RACE reads, TCRdb lists one record per CDR3 protein. The repertoire holds tens of thousands of distinct CDR3 sequences, roughly 10% seen once, with 3.5% in the top ten. Time point denoted: patch test 1, 2 weeks after DPC sensitization. Specified treatment: therapeutic diphenylcyclopropenone sensitization with weekly scalp DPC. Staff drew blood before applying each patch test. The specimen was whole blood, collected in connection with sensitization to the hapten diphenylcyclopropenone (DPC). The J gene is TRBJ2-3, the V gene TRBV9; D may be TRBD1 (5 bases). The TCR was taken from a woman aged 60-75 years with alopecia areata. Some clones in this sample may be carry-over from other donors' samples. This CDR3 reads CASSSGIDTQYF. The CDR3 nucleotides read TGTGCCAGCAGTTCAGGGATCGATACGCAGTATTTT.